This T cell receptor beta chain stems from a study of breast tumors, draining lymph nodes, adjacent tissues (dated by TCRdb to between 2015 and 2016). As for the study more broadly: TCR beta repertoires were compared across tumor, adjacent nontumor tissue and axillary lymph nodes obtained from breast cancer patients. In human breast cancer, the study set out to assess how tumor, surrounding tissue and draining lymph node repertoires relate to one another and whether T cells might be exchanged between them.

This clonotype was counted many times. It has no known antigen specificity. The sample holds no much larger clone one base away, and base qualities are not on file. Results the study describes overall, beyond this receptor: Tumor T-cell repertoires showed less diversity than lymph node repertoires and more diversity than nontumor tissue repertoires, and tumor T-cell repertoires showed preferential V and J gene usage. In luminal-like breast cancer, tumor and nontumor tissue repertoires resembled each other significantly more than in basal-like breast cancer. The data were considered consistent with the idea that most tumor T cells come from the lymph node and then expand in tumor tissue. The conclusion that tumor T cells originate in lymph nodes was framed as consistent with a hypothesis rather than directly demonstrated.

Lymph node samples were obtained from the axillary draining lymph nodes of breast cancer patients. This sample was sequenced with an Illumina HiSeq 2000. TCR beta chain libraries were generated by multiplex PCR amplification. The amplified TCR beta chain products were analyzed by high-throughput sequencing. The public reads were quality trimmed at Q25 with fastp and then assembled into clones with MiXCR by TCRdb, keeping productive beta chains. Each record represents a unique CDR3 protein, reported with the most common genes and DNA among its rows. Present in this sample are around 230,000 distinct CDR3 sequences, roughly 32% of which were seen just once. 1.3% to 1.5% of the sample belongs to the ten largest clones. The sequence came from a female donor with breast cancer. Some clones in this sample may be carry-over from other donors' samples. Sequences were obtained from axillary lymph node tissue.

The DNA is as follows: TGTGCCAGCAGTGTTGGACAGGGGGCGCACACCGGGGAGCTGTTTTTT. It translates to CASSVGQGAHTGELFF. The sequence joins TRBV6-1 to TRBJ2-2; TRBD1 aligns with 11 central bases. The germline V gene supplies CDR1 MNHNS and CDR2 SASEGT. Here V drops 4 bases and J drops 3 bases, and the junction holds 4 bases not matched to any gene. The CDR3 spans 16 residues, from the cysteine through the phenylalanine. Only the CDR3 part of the read is kept: 48 bases, read in frame from the first base.